Sequencing of this T cell receptor beta chain was carried out in a study of T cells in women clearing cervical HPV infection. Study at large: Cases were women with histologically confirmed HPV16-related CIN3 or worse, including a couple of invasive cancers. Controls were women whose single incident HPV16 infection cleared within 12 months without precancer or cancer. Blood came at first lesion visit for cases, post-clearance for controls.

This table comes from immunoSEQ multiplex PCR, and its TCRdb copy is limited to in-frame clones, with some not included. The ten most abundant clones cover 5.5% to 8.5% of a sample with about 30,000 clones. V dropped 4 bases and J dropped 5; count of bases not matched to a gene: 11. Germline CDR1 and CDR2: MNHEY and SVGEGT. The CDR3 has 16 residues. Details on this clone: From the germline J gene comes the end of the CDR3, since the read stops 3 residues before it.

The specimen sequenced was blood buffy coat. The rearrangement uses TRBV6-2 or TRBV6-3 and TRBJ1-1; TRBD1 matches 9 bases. This TCR was recovered from a woman aged 18 to 75 with a cervical HPV16 infection that either progressed to CIN3+ or cleared (not recorded which). The part of the CDR3 DNA that was read is TGTGCCAGCAGTTTACTGGGACAGGGTAGAGATACTGAA. Amino acids: CASSLLGQGRDTE. The full CDR3 reads CASSLLGQGRDTEAFF.